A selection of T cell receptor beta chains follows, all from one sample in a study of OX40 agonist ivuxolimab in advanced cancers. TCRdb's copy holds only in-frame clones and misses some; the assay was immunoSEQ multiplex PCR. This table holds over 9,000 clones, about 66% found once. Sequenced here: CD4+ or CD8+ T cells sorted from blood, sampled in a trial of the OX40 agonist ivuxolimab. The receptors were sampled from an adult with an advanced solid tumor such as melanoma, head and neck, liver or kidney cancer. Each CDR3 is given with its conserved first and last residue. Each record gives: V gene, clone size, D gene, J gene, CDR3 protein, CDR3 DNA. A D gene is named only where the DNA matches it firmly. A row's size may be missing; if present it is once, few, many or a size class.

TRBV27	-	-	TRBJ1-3	CASSFGPPTSSGNTIYF	TGTGCCAGCAGTTTTGGCCCGCCGACGAGCTCTGGAAACACCATATATTTT
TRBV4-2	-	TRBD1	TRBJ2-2	CASSPTDRVGTGELFF	TGTGCCAGCAGCCCAACCGACAGGGTCGGGACCGGGGAGCTGTTTTTT
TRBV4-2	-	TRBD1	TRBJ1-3	CASSLGQGEGNTIYF	TGTGCCAGCAGCCTCGGACAGGGCGAGGGAAACACCATATATTTT
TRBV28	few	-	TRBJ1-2	CASSAVGGYNYGYTF	TGTGCCAGCAGTGCCGTAGGGGGGTACAACTATGGCTACACCTTC
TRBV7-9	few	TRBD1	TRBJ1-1	CASSVDTGTENTEAFF	TGTGCCAGCAGCGTGGATACCGGGACAGAGAACACTGAAGCTTTCTTT
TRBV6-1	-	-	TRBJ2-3	CASSHQEETDTQYF	TGTGCCAGCAGTCACCAAGAGGAGACAGATACGCAGTATTTT
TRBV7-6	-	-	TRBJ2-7	CASSLNGYVEQYF	TGTGCCAGCAGCTTAAACGGCTACGTCGAGCAGTACTTC
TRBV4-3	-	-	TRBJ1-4	CASSPSHREKLFF	TGCGCCAGCAGCCCGAGTCATCGTGAAAAACTGTTTTTT
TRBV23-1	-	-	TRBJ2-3	CASSPRDGPREWDTQYF	TGCGCCAGCAGTCCTAGGGATGGTCCCCGTGAGTGGGATACGCAGTATTTT
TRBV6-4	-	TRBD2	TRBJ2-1	CASSAGGGSYNEQFF	TGTGCCAGCAGTGCCGGGGGGGGCTCTTACAATGAGCAGTTCTTC
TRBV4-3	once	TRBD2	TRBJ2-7	CASSQGGGREQYF	TGCGCCAGCAGCCAAGGGGGGGGTCGCGAGCAGTACTTC
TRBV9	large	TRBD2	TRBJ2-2	CASTGGTGTGELFF	TGTGCCAGCACCGGGGGGACGGGGACCGGGGAGCTGTTTTTT
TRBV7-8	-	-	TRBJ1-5	CASSSSTNQPQHF	TGTGCCAGCAGCTCAAGTACAAATCAGCCCCAGCATTTT
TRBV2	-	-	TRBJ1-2	CASRTAFFDGYTF	TGTGCCAGCAGAACAGCTTTTTTTGATGGCTACACCTTC
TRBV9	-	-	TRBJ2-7	CASSADSEQYF	TGTGCCAGCAGCGCGGACAGTGAGCAGTACTTC
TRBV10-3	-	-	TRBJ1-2	CAISESTPNYGYTF	TGTGCCATCAGTGAGTCGACTCCTAACTATGGCTACACCTTC
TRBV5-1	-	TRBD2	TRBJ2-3	CASRWGLAGDTDTQYF	TGCGCCAGCAGGTGGGGACTAGCGGGGGACACAGATACGCAGTATTTT
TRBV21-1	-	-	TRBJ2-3	CASSKNCWRDTQYF	TGTGCCAGCAGCAAAAACTGTTGGAGGGATACGCAGTATTTT
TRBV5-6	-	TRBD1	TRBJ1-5	CASSHLGGQVQHF	TGTGCCAGCAGCCACTTGGGGGGACAGGTCCAGCATTTT
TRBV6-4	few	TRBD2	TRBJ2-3	CASSDWGTSHTDTQYF	TGTGCCAGCAGTGACTGGGGGACTAGTCACACAGATACGCAGTATTTT
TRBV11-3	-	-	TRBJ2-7	CASSSSGYEQYF	TGTGCCAGCAGCTCTTCAGGCTACGAGCAGTACTTC
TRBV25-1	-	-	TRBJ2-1	CASSVGTAVQNEQFF	TGTGCCAGCAGTGTGGGGACCGCCGTACAAAATGAGCAGTTCTTC
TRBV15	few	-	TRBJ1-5	CATSSEGGNQPQHF	TGTGCCACCAGCAGTGAAGGGGGCAATCAGCCCCAGCATTTT
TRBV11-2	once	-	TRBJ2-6	CASSLGRQGSFSGANVLTF	TGTGCCAGCAGCTTAGGACGGCAGGGCTCTTTCTCTGGGGCCAACGTCCTGACTTTC
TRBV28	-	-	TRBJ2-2	CASSMAENTGELFF	TGTGCCAGCTCTATGGCTGAGAACACCGGGGAGCTGTTTTTT
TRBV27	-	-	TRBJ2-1	CASRRTSAGSSYNEQFF	TGTGCCAGCAGACGCACCTCGGCGGGGAGCTCCTACAATGAGCAGTTCTTC
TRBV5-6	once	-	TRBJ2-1	CASSLSLARNEQFF	TGTGCCAGCAGCTTGTCCCTAGCGAGGAATGAGCAGTTCTTC